Each of the 5 T cell receptor beta chains below was sequenced from the same sample in a study of kidney transplant recipient with SARS-CoV-2 infection. TCRdb recomputed calls from the reads with MiXCR, one row per CDR3 protein. This table holds 200,000 to 300,000 distinct CDR3 sequences, more than 25% found once. Sample: a blood sample, taken at baseline and on roughly day 110 from a kidney transplant recipient. The receptors come from a male patient in his thirties who had COVID-19 and was a kidney transplant recipient. The T cells may partly be graft donor cells.

Concerning this clonotype: A much larger clone is a single base away; this may be a read error. The chain uses TRBV5-4 and TRBJ1-2, with D hard to call. V was cut by 7 bases and J by 4 bases, with 23 bases left in between. CDR1 is SGHNT and CDR2 is YYREEE in the germline V gene (reference sequence). The CDR3 is 16 residues long. The CDR3 nucleotides are TGTGCCAGCGAGCCATGCGTACCAGGAAGGACCTATGGCTACACCTTC. Amino acid sequence: CASEPCVPGRTYGYTF.

The CDR3 DNA reads TGTGCCAGCAGCCCTCCCTGGGAGCGGGATCCCTGCAATGAGCAGTTCTTC. This sequence encodes CASSPPWERDPCNEQFF. V is TRBV5-4 and J is TRBJ2-1; 7 nucleotides align to TRBD2. Germline V CDR1 and CDR2: SGHNT, YYREEE (reference sequence). The CDR3 extends over 17 amino acids. The ends lost 4 bases at V and 6 bases at J; junction bases unmatched: 16.

At least ten counts were recorded for this clonotype. This chain uses TRBV5-3 with TRBJ1-2; possibly TRBD1 for D (5 bases). TRBV5-3 has ORF status, its function being uncertain. The CDR3 is 16 residues long. Deletions cut 7 bases from V and 4 bases from J, with 23 bases between. CDR3 bases: TGTGCCAGATATACGACAGTGGTGAGAAAGACCTATGGCTACACCTTC. As protein: CARYTTVVRKTYGYTF.

About this clonotype: One base away lies a much larger clone, so this may be a sequencing read error. In this CDR3 the conserved last residue, phenylalanine or tryptophan, is missing, so a read error is likely. Written as DNA, the CDR3 is TGTGCCTGGAGTGTGGCCACAGGGACCTTTGTTCGCTCACCCCTCCACCTT. As protein: CAWSVATGTFVRSPLHL. V is TRBV30 and J is TRBJ1-6; possibly TRBD1 for D (6 bases). The CDR3 has 17 residues. V was trimmed by 0 bases and J by 10 bases, leaving 22 bases between them. Germline V gene data show CDR1 as GTSNPN and CDR2 as SVGIG (reference sequence).

As regards this clonotype: With a much larger clone just one base away, this may be a read error. This sequence joins TRBV10-3 and TRBJ2-1; either TRBD1 or TRBD2 may fit D (5 bases each). The germline V gene has CDR1 ENHRY and CDR2 SYGVKD. Trimming took 10 bases from V and 6 from J, leaving 13 bases between them. CDR3 length: 12 residues. CDR3 loop: CANRDQSNEQFF. CDR3 nucleotide sequence: TGTGCCAACCGGGACCAGAGCAATGAGCAGTTCTTC.